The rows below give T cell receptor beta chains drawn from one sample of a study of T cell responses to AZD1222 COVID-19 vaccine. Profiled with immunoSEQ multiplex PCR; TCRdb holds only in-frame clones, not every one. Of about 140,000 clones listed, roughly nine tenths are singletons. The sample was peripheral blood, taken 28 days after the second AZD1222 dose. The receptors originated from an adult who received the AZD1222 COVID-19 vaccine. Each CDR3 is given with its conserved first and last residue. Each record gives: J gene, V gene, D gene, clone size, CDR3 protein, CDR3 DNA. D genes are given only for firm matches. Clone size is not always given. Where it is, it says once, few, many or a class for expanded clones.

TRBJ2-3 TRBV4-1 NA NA CASSQDPANTQYF TGCGCCAGCAGCCAAGATCCGGCTAATACGCAGTATTTT
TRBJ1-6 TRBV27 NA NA CASSLESSSYNSPLHF TGTGCCAGCAGTTTAGAATCGAGCTCCTATAATTCACCCCTCCACTTT
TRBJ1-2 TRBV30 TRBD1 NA CAWSVLQGIGYTF TGTGCCTGGAGTGTCTTACAGGGGATTGGCTACACCTTC
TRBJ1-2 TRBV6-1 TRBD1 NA CASSEDRGGYGYTF TGTGCCAGCAGTGAAGACAGGGGCGGGTATGGCTACACCTTC
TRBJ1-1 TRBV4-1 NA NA CASSHRVNTEAFF TGCGCCAGCAGCCACAGGGTGAACACTGAAGCTTTCTTT
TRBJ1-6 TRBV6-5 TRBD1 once CASIPLDRDNSPLHF TGTGCCAGCATCCCCTTGGACAGGGATAATTCACCCCTCCACTTT
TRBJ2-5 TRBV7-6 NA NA CASTQGFSRENPETQYF TGTGCCAGCACCCAGGGGTTTTCCAGGGAGAACCCCGAGACCCAGTACTTC
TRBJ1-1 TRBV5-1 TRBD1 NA CASSEGQGRFGTEAFF TGCGCCAGCAGCGAAGGACAGGGCAGGTTCGGCACTGAAGCTTTCTTT
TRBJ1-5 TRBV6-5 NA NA CASTPRSASNQPQHF TGTGCCAGCACCCCCAGGAGCGCTAGCAATCAGCCCCAGCATTTT
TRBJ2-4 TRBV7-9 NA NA CASSLGTQNIQYF TGTGCCAGCAGCTTGGGGACGCAGAACATTCAGTACTTC
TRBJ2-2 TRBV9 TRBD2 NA CASSPRTSGMNTGELFF TGTGCCAGCAGCCCTAGAACTAGCGGGATGAACACCGGGGAGCTGTTTTTT
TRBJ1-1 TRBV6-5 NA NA CASSYVSTEAFF TGTGCCAGCAGTTACGTTAGCACTGAAGCTTTCTTT
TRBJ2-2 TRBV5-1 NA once CASSLFTSTGELFF TGCGCCAGCAGCTTGTTCACTTCAACCGGGGAGCTGTTTTTT
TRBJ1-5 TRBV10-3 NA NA CAISESAAGYQPQHF TGTGCCATCAGTGAGTCAGCGGCAGGGTATCAGCCCCAGCATTTT
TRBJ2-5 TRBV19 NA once CASSIVPGQGGTQYF TGTGCCAGTAGTATAGTCCCAGGCCAAGGAGGGACCCAGTACTTC
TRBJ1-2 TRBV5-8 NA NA CASRVADGYTF TGTGCCAGCAGGGTGGCGGATGGCTACACCTTC
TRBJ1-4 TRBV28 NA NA CASSSQGLSTNEKLFF TGTGCCAGCAGTTCGCAGGGACTCTCAACTAATGAAAAACTGTTTTTT
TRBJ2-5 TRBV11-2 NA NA CASSFQRQRETQYF TGTGCCAGCAGCTTTCAGCGCCAGCGGGAGACCCAGTACTTC
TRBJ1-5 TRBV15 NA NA CATSSHLGGGQPQHF TGTGCCACCAGCAGTCACCTTGGGGGCGGTCAGCCCCAGCATTTT
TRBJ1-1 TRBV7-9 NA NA CASSLENTEAFF TGTGCCAGCAGCCTAGAGAACACTGAAGCTTTCTTT
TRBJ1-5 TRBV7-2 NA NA CASSVKTSLYSNQPQHF TGTGCCAGCAGCGTTAAGACATCCCTCTATAGCAATCAGCCCCAGCATTTT
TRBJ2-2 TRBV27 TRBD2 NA CASSLWASGTGGELFF TGTGCCAGCAGTTTGTGGGCTAGCGGGACTGGCGGGGAGCTGTTTTTT
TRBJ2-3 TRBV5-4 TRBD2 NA CASSLASGRASDTQYF TGTGCCAGCAGCTTGGCTAGCGGGAGAGCAAGCGATACGCAGTATTTT
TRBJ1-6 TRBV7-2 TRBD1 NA CASSSRTGSPLHF TGTGCCAGCAGCTCAAGGACAGGTTCACCCCTCCACTTT
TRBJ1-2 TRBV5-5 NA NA CASSDHAQAYGYTF TGTGCCAGCAGCGACCACGCGCAGGCCTATGGCTACACCTTC
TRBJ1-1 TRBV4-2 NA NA CASSPGRVVTEAFF TGTGCCAGCAGCCCAGGACGGGTCGTCACTGAAGCTTTCTTT
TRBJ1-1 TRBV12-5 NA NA CASGLPGELSEAFF TGTGCTAGTGGTTTGCCAGGCGAACTGAGTGAAGCTTTCTTT
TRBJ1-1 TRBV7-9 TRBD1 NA CASSPGDRVRLDTEAFF TGTGCCAGCAGTCCGGGGGACAGGGTTCGGCTCGACACTGAAGCTTTCTTT
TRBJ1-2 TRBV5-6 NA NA CASSLVGGLTNYGYTF TGTGCCAGCAGCTTGGTCGGAGGGTTAACGAACTATGGCTACACCTTC
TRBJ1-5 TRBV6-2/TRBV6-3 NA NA CASSLDRNQPQHF TGTGCCAGCAGTTTAGACAGGAATCAGCCCCAGCATTTT
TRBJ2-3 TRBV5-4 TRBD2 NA CASSPGGLAEDTQYF TGTGCCAGCAGCCCTGGGGGACTAGCTGAAGATACGCAGTATTTT
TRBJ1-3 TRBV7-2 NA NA CASSLAATPDTIYF TGTGCCAGCAGCTTAGCTGCAACACCCGACACCATATATTTT
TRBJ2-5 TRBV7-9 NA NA CASSFLQTQETQYF TGTGCCAGCAGCTTTCTACAGACCCAAGAGACCCAGTACTTC
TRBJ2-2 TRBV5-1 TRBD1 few CASSFGTAIGELFF TGCGCCAGCAGCTTCGGGACAGCCATCGGGGAGCTGTTTTTT
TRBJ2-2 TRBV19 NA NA CASRRRIGQLIHSPNTGELFF TGTGCCAGTAGGAGACGGATTGGACAGTTAATCCATTCACCGAACACCGGGGAGCTGTTTTTT
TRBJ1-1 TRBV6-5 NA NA CASSPGGLINTEAFF TGTGCCAGCAGCCCCGGGGGGCTGATCAACACTGAAGCTTTCTTT
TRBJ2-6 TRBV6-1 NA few CASSDTAGANVLTF TGTGCCAGCAGTGACACCGCTGGGGCCAACGTCCTGACTTTC
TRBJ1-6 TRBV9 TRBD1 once CASSSPGTGNSPLHF TGTGCCAGCAGCTCTCCCGGGACAGGGAATTCACCCCTCCACTTT
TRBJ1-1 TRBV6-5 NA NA CASSYSGRRVTEAFF TGTGCCAGCAGTTACTCGGGCCGGCGGGTTACTGAAGCTTTCTTT
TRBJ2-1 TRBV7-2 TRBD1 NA CASSKDRGVEQFF TGTGCCAGCAGCAAGGACAGGGGGGTTGAGCAGTTCTTC
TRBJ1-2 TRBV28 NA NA CASSTGPGDYGYTF TGTGCCAGCAGCACGGGCCCAGGTGACTATGGCTACACCTTC
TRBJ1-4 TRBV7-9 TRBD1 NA CASSLVTGGAEKLFF TGTGCCAGCAGCTTAGTGACAGGGGGCGCTGAAAAACTGTTTTTT
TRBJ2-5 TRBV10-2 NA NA CASEGHQETQYF TGCGCCAGCGAGGGGCACCAAGAGACCCAGTACTTC
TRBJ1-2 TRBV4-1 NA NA CASSQDKRGNYGYTF TGCGCCAGCAGCCAAGATAAGAGGGGGAACTATGGCTACACCTTC
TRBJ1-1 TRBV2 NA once CASSEGGRATEAFF TGTGCCAGCAGTGAAGGGGGAAGGGCCACTGAAGCTTTCTTT
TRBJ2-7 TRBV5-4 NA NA CASSLAGLSYEQYF TGTGCCAGCAGCTTGGCCGGGCTGAGCTACGAGCAGTACTTC
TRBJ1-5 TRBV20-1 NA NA CSASGQGSGQPQHF TGCAGTGCTAGTGGGCAGGGAAGCGGACAGCCCCAGCATTTT